These T cell receptor beta chains were read from a single sample in a study of T cell repertoires in cytomegalovirus infection. TCRdb re-derived calls from the reads in MiXCR, one entry per CDR3 protein. Of around 490,000 distinct CDR3 sequences detected, around 27% appear once; the ten largest clones hold less than 15%. The sequenced sample was PBMCs. These receptors were obtained from a human donor in good health (CMV status not recorded). Some clones in this sample may be carry-over from other donors' samples. CDR3s include the opening cysteine and the closing phenylalanine or tryptophan. D genes are given only for firm matches. Size is omitted from some rows. Given values are once, few, many or a class for expanded clones.

j_call | clone_size | v_call | d_call | cdr3_nt | cdr3_aa
TRBJ2-5 | few | TRBV7-2 | . | TGTGCCAGCAGCCGAGGTAGCGAGAAAGAGACCCAGTACTTC | CASSRGSEKETQYF
TRBJ2-1 | . | TRBV6-2/TRBV6-3 | TRBD2 | TGTGCCAGCAGTTATGCCGGGGCGGGAGGGCCTCATGAGCAGTTCTTC | CASSYAGAGGPHEQFF
TRBJ2-5 | once | TRBV28 | TRBD1 | TGTGCCAGCAGTCCACCCGACAGGGAAGGAGAGACCCAGTACTTC | CASSPPDREGETQYF
TRBJ2-1 | many | TRBV7-8 | TRBD2 | TGTGCCAGCAGCTTAGAACAGGGACTAGCGGGATACAATGAGCAGTTCTTC | CASSLEQGLAGYNEQFF
TRBJ2-3 | few | TRBV12-5 | . | TGTGCTAGTGGTTTGGTACCCAGATCTAGCACAGATACGCAGTATTTT | CASGLVPRSSTDTQYF
TRBJ1-1 | few | TRBV7-9 | . | TGTGCCAGCAGCTTCAGCCAGGGACATACTGAAGCTTTCTTT | CASSFSQGHTEAFF
TRBJ1-5 | many | TRBV7-2 | . | TGTGCCAGCAGCCTGGGGGGGTTAAATCAGCCCCAGCATTTT | CASSLGGLNQPQHF
TRBJ2-4 | few | TRBV25-1 | TRBD2 | TGTGCCAGCAGTGAATGGACGGGACTAAAGAACATTCAGTACTTC | CASSEWTGLKNIQYF
TRBJ1-6 | few | TRBV7-2 | . | TGTGCCAGCAGCTTAGTCACAGGGCTTGCTTCACCCCTCCACTTT | CASSLVTGLASPLHF
TRBJ2-3 | . | TRBV6-6 | . | TGTGCCAGCAGTTACTCAGGCAGGGCGACGGGGACTAGCACAGATACGCAGTATTTT | CASSYSGRATGTSTDTQYF
TRBJ2-3 | few | TRBV5-1 | TRBD2 | TGCGCCAGCAGCTTGCAGGCGGGAGGGCGGAAAACAGATACGCAGTATTTT | CASSLQAGGRKTDTQYF
TRBJ1-5 | . | TRBV19 | . | TGTGCCAGTAGTACCTGGGGACGGCGCAATCAGCCCCAGCATTTT | CASSTWGRRNQPQHF
TRBJ2-1 | few | TRBV4-1 | TRBD1 | TGCGCCAGCAGGGGGGATAGGACAGGGGCTTCAAATGAGCAGTTCTTC | CASRGDRTGASNEQFF
TRBJ2-5 | many | TRBV7-2 | TRBD2 | TGTGCCAGCAGCTTACTCCCGACTAGCTTGAGGGAGACCCAGTACTTC | CASSLLPTSLRETQYF
TRBJ1-5 | many | TRBV7-2 | . | TGTGCCAGCAGCTTAGTAGGACCTCCTGGGAGCAATCAGCCCCAGCATTTT | CASSLVGPPGSNQPQHF
TRBJ2-5 | . | TRBV25-1 | . | TGTGCCAGCAGTCGGAAAGGCCAAGAGACCCAGTACTTC | CASSRKGQETQYF
TRBJ2-7 | . | TRBV28 | . | TGTGCCAGCAAATCGGAAGGATACGAGCAGTACTTC | CASKSEGYEQYF
TRBJ2-5 | . | TRBV18 | TRBD2 | TGTGCCAGCTCACCATCCGGACTAGCGGGAGGAGAGACCCAGTACTTC | CASSPSGLAGGETQYF
TRBJ2-1 | . | TRBV6-4 | TRBD2 | TGTGCCAGCAGTGACGGACTAGCGGGAGGGAATGAGCAGTTCTTC | CASSDGLAGGNEQFF
TRBJ2-7 | . | TRBV10-2 | . | TGCGCCAGCAGCCACGGGAGTCTCTACGAGCAGTACTTC | CASSHGSLYEQYF
TRBJ2-4 | many | TRBV11-2 | TRBD1 | TGTGCCAGCAGCCCGCGACAGGGGGCGGCCGACATTCAGTACTTC | CASSPRQGAADIQYF
TRBJ2-3 | . | TRBV4-3 | . | TGCGCCAGCAGCCAAGTGTACACAGATACGCAGTATTTT | CASSQVYTDTQYF
TRBJ2-1 | many | TRBV6-2/TRBV6-3 | TRBD2 | TGTGCCAGCAGTTACAACCTAGCGGGAGTCAATGAGCAGTTCTTC | CASSYNLAGVNEQFF
TRBJ1-1 | . | TRBV10-3 | . | TGTGCCATCAGTGTGACAACCACTGAAGCTTTCTTT | CAISVTTTEAFF
TRBJ2-5 | . | TRBV11-2 | TRBD2 | TGTGCCAGCAGCCCCCTGGGTAGCGGGAGGGGCGAGACCCAGTACTTC | CASSPLGSGRGETQYF
TRBJ2-1 | once | TRBV19 | . | TGTGCCAGCGCCAGGGGAGCGCTACTTAGGGACAATGAGCAGTTCTTC | CASARGALLRDNEQFF
TRBJ2-3 | . | TRBV15 | TRBD2 | TGTGCCACCCGCCCGACGGCGGGAGGGAAATGGAGCACAGATACGCAGTATTTT | CATRPTAGGKWSTDTQYF
TRBJ1-2 | . | TRBV28 | TRBD1 | TGTGCCAGCATTGAATACCCGGGACAGGGGGAAAGAGGTGCCACCTTC | CASIEYPGQGERGATF
TRBJ2-1 | . | TRBV12-3/TRBV12-4 | . | TGTGCCAGCAGTCTTTCCCTAGGAGGGCACAATGAGCAGTTCTTC | CASSLSLGGHNEQFF